This is a list of T cell receptor beta chains from one sample in a study of T cells in Graves' hyperthyroidism and ophthalmopathy. TCRdb reanalysed the multiplex PCR reads using MiXCR and keeps one entry per CDR3 protein. This sample has about 400,000 distinct CDR3 sequences; around 25% occur once, and the top ten carry more than 60%. The specimen sequenced was blood. The receptors shown here come from a man between 50 and 59 years old with Graves' hyperthyroidism. Each CDR3 is given with its conserved first and last residue. A D gene is named only where the DNA matches it firmly. Clone size is stated in some rows and not others, as once, few, many or a class when expanded.

len: 15; v_gene: TRBV5-1; d_gene: -; abundance: once; j_gene: TRBJ1-5; CDR3nt: TGCGCCAGCAGCTTGGAGACAGGCAACAATCAGCCCCAGCATTTT; CDR3aa: CASSLETGNNQPQHF
len: 13; v_gene: TRBV12-3/TRBV12-4; d_gene: -; abundance: once; j_gene: TRBJ2-3; CDR3nt: TGTGCCAGCAGCCCAAACTCGAGAGATACGCAGTATTTT; CDR3aa: CASSPNSRDTQYF
len: 14; v_gene: TRBV10-3; d_gene: -; abundance: few; j_gene: TRBJ2-3; CDR3nt: TGTGCCATCAGTCCGGGACGCGACCAGGATACGCAGTATTTT; CDR3aa: CAISPGRDQDTQYF
len: 13; v_gene: TRBV12-3/TRBV12-4; d_gene: -; abundance: -; j_gene: TRBJ1-1; CDR3nt: TGTGCCAGCAGGAGACAGATATACACTGAAGCTTTCTTT; CDR3aa: CASRRQIYTEAFF
len: 13; v_gene: TRBV19; d_gene: -; abundance: few; j_gene: TRBJ1-1; CDR3nt: TGTGCCAGTTTCCGGGCGTTGAACACTGAAGCTTTCTTT; CDR3aa: CASFRALNTEAFF
len: 14; v_gene: TRBV2; d_gene: -; abundance: -; j_gene: TRBJ1-4; CDR3nt: TGTGCCAGCAGTGGTTTGTTTGAGGAGGAAAAACTGTTTTTT; CDR3aa: CASSGLFEEEKLFF
len: 14; v_gene: TRBV12-3/TRBV12-4; d_gene: TRBD2; abundance: -; j_gene: TRBJ2-5; CDR3nt: TGTGCCAGCAGACCCCTAGCGGGTCAAGAGACCCAGTACTTC; CDR3aa: CASRPLAGQETQYF
len: 16; v_gene: TRBV27; d_gene: TRBD1; abundance: few; j_gene: TRBJ2-7; CDR3nt: TGTGCCAGCACCTTCAGGACAGGGGTTTCCCTCTACGAGCAGTACTTC; CDR3aa: CASTFRTGVSLYEQYF
len: 14; v_gene: TRBV3-1; d_gene: -; abundance: few; j_gene: TRBJ1-6; CDR3nt: TGTGCCAGTAGATTGGAGGGGGGTAATTCACCCCTCCACTTT; CDR3aa: CASRLEGGNSPLHF
len: 12; v_gene: TRBV20-1; d_gene: -; abundance: many; j_gene: TRBJ2-1; CDR3nt: TGCAGTGCCCGCGGTGGTGGCAATGAGCAGTTCTTC; CDR3aa: CSARGGGNEQFF
len: 14; v_gene: TRBV6-1; d_gene: -; abundance: many; j_gene: TRBJ1-1; CDR3nt: TGTGCCAGCAGCCCCCGTGGTGGTGCCACTGAAGCTTTCTTT; CDR3aa: CASSPRGGATEAFF
len: 17; v_gene: TRBV7-3; d_gene: TRBD2; abundance: -; j_gene: TRBJ2-3; CDR3nt: TGTGCCAGCAGCCCTGGGACTAGCGGGTCCGTTCAAGATACGCAGTATTTT; CDR3aa: CASSPGTSGSVQDTQYF
len: 15; v_gene: TRBV6-2/TRBV6-3; d_gene: TRBD1; abundance: few; j_gene: TRBJ2-7; CDR3nt: TGTGCCAGCAGCCCGAGGGGGCAGGGAACTATCGAGCAGTACTTC; CDR3aa: CASSPRGQGTIEQYF
len: 15; v_gene: TRBV7-3; d_gene: TRBD2; abundance: many; j_gene: TRBJ2-7; CDR3nt: TGTGCCAGCAGCTTAATAGCGGGAGGGTCCGACGAGCAGTACTTC; CDR3aa: CASSLIAGGSDEQYF
len: 16; v_gene: TRBV18; d_gene: TRBD1; abundance: few; j_gene: TRBJ1-1; CDR3nt: TGTGCCAGCTCGCTTAAACCACAGGGGGCGCCCACTGAAGCTTTCTTT; CDR3aa: CASSLKPQGAPTEAFF
len: 15; v_gene: TRBV5-1; d_gene: TRBD1; abundance: many; j_gene: TRBJ1-1; CDR3nt: TGCGCCAGCAGCTTGGACAGGGGGCAGAACACTGAAGCTTTCTTT; CDR3aa: CASSLDRGQNTEAFF
len: 12; v_gene: TRBV7-9; d_gene: -; abundance: few; j_gene: TRBJ1-1; CDR3nt: TGTGCCAGCAGCCGATCGACGCTAGGGGCTTTCTTT; CDR3aa: CASSRSTLGAFF
len: 14; v_gene: TRBV6-5; d_gene: -; abundance: few; j_gene: TRBJ1-1; CDR3nt: TGTGCCAGCAGTTACCAGGTTGTGGGCACTGAAGCTTTCTTT; CDR3aa: CASSYQVVGTEAFF
len: 16; v_gene: TRBV11-3; d_gene: -; abundance: many; j_gene: TRBJ1-2; CDR3nt: TGTGCCAGCAGCTTAGAGGGACGGGAAGCTAACTATGGCTACACCTTC; CDR3aa: CASSLEGREANYGYTF
len: 16; v_gene: TRBV3-1; d_gene: -; abundance: many; j_gene: TRBJ2-5; CDR3nt: TGTGCCAGCAGCCAAGGACCAGGGGAGGACCAAGAGACCCAGTACTTC; CDR3aa: CASSQGPGEDQETQYF
len: 16; v_gene: TRBV9; d_gene: -; abundance: -; j_gene: TRBJ2-7; CDR3nt: TGTGCCAGCGGCGTCTCTTCGAGCGGAACCTCCTACGAGCAGTACTTC; CDR3aa: CASGVSSSGTSYEQYF
len: 15; v_gene: TRBV7-9; d_gene: -; abundance: few; j_gene: TRBJ2-1; CDR3nt: TGTGCCAGCAGCCAGCGAGACTACTCCTACAATGAGCAGTTCTTC; CDR3aa: CASSQRDYSYNEQFF